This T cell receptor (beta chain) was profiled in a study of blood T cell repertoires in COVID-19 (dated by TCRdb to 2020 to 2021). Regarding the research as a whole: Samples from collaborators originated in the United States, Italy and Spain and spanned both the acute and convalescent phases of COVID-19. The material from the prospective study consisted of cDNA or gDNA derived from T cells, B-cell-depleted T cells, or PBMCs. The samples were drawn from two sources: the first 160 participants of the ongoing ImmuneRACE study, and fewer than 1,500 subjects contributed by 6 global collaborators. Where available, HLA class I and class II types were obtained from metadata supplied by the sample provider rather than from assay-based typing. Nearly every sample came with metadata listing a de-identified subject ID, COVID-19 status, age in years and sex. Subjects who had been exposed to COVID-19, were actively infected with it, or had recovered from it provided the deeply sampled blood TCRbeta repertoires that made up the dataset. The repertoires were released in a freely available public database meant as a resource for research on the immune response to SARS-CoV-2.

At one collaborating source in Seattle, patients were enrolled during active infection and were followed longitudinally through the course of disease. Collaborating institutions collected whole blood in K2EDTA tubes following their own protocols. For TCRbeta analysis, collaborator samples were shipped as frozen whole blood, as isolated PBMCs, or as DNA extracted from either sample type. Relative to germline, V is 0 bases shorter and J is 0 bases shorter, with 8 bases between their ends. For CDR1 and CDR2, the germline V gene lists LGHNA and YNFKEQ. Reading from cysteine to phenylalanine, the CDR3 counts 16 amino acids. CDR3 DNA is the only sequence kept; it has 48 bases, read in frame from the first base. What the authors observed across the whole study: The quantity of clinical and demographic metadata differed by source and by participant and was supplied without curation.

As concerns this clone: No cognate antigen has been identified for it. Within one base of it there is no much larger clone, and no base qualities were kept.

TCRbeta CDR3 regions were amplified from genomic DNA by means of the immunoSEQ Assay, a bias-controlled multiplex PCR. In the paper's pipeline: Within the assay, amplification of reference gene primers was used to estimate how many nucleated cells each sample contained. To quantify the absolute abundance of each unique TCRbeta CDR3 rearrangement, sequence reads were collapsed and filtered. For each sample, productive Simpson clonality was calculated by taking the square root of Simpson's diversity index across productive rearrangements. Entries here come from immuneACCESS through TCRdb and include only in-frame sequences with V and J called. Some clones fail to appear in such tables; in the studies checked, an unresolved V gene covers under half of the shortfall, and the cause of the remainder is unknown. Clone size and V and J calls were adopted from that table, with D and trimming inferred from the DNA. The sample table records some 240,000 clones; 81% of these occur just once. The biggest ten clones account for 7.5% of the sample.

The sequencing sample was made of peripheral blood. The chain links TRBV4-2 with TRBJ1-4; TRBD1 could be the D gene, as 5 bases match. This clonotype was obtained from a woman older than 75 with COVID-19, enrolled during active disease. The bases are TGTGCCAGCAGCCAAGATCGGGGGGCAACTAATGAAAAACTGTTTTTT. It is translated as CASSQDRGATNEKLFF.